Presented here are 28 T cell receptor beta chains from one specimen sequenced in a study of T cell repertoires in cytomegalovirus infection. Their antigens remain unidentified. TCRdb itself ran the reads through MiXCR, one entry per CDR3 protein. The sample includes roughly 990,000 distinct CDR3 sequences, around a third of them seen just once. Sequencing used cultured CD8+ T cells from PBMCs, obtained from culture after CMV antigen stimulation. The receptors shown here come from a human donor in good health (CMV status not recorded). Some clones in this sample may be carry-over from other donors' samples.

This clonotype appeared many times. The rearrangement uses TRBV7-6 and TRBJ2-3; D unclear. The CDR3 runs to 14 residues. Germline-derived CDR1 and CDR2 are SGHVS and FNYEAQ. The germline V and J ends were trimmed by 5 bases and 1 base, with 10 bases remaining between them. This chain's CDR3 is CASSPRIRTDTQYF. CDR3 DNA sequence: TGTGCCAGCAGCCCAAGGATTCGCACAGATACGCAGTATTTT.

The chain employs TRBV15 and TRBJ1-4; the D gene is possibly TRBD1 (5 bases). Germline V lookup: CDR1 LNHNV, CDR2 YYDKDF (reference sequence). The CDR3 is made up of 17 amino acids. The V gene lost 4 bases and the J gene lost 8 bases, with 23 bases spanning the gap. The CDR3 here is CATSISIGPGLREKLFF. In DNA, the CDR3 is TGTGCCACCAGCATTTCGATAGGCCCGGGGCTCCGCGAAAAACTGTTTTTT.

The table lists this clonotype with a few counts. The V call is TRBV10-3, the J call TRBJ1-2, with a possible D match to TRBD1 (6 bases). The germline CDR1 and CDR2 sequences are ENHRY and SYGVKD. This CDR3 spans 11 amino acids. Trimming pared 8 bases from V and 7 bases from J, leaving 11 bases between. The CDR3 reads CAIRDIGGYTF. Here the CDR3 DNA reads TGTGCCATCCGGGACATTGGTGGCTACACCTTC.

This rearrangement joins TRBV7-9 to TRBJ2-5, with 7 positions matching TRBD2. The CDR3 has 15 amino acids. The germline CDR1 and CDR2 sequences are SEHNR and FQNEAQ (reference sequence). The V gene end was trimmed by 11 bases and the J gene end by 0 bases; junction bases not matched to a gene: 12. CDR3 sequence (DNA): TGTGCCTCCAAGGCCCCAGCGGGGTACCAAGAGACCCAGTACTTC. It specifies CASKAPAGYQETQYF.

This clonotype was picked up a small number of times. The chain joins TRBV14 to TRBJ1-2; the D gene is possibly TRBD1 (5 bases). The germline V gene encodes CDR1 SGHDN and CDR2 FVKESK. CDR3 length equals 13 residues. The V end was cut by 0 bases, the J end by 8 bases, with 10 bases between. The CDR3 bases are TGTGCCAGCAGCCAAGATGACGGGACGGGCTACACCTTC. Translating it yields CASSQDDGTGYTF.

A few counts support this clonotype. The chain combines TRBV5-6 with TRBJ1-1, with D possibly being TRBD1 (6 bases). The CDR3 runs to 14 residues. V lost 3 bases and J 6 bases, leaving 15 bases between the germline ends. In germline, CDR1 is SGHDT, CDR2 YYEEEE. CDR3 region: CASSSDRFYAEAFF. Written as DNA, the CDR3 is TGTGCCAGCAGCTCCGACAGGTTCTACGCTGAAGCTTTCTTT.

V and J are TRBV9 and TRBJ2-7; 9 bases are shared with TRBD1. V shed 3 bases and J 6 bases; nucleotides not matched to a gene: 4. The CDR3 contains 13 residues. The V gene's germline CDR1 is SGDLS and CDR2 YYNGEE. Here the CDR3 DNA reads TGTGCCAGCAGCGAGGGGACAGGGAGCGAGCAGTACTTC. Encoded protein: CASSEGTGSEQYF. The variable domain in full, completed from reference TRBV9 and TRBJ2-7, reads DSGVTQTPKHLITATGQRVTLRCSPRSGDLSVYWYQQSLDQGLQFLIQYYNGEERAKGNILERFSAQQFPDLHSELNLSSLELGDSALYFCASSEGTGSEQYFGPGTRLTVT.

The V and J genes are TRBV20-1 and TRBJ1-1; D remains unclear. Germline CDR1 is DFQATT and CDR2 is SNEGSKA (reference sequence). Between the trimmed V and J ends, which lost 0 bases and 1 base, there was a span of 6 bases. CDR3 length equals 13 residues. The DNA of the CDR3 is TGCAGTGCTAGAGAGGCTGGGAACACTGAAGCTTTCTTT. Translating gives CSAREAGNTEAFF.

The rearrangement uses TRBV28 and TRBJ1-6; 8 nucleotides agree with TRBD1. The V gene end was trimmed by 4 bases and the J gene end by 16 bases; junction bases not matched to a gene: 15. This CDR3 comprises 15 residues. Germline CDR1 MDHEN, CDR2 SYDVKM. CDR3 sequence reads: CASSSPGTGSPWLHF. The CDR3 DNA reads TGTGCCAGCAGTTCCCCCGGGACAGGAAGCCCTTGGCTCCACTTT.

Of note for this clonotype: This clone may be a read error of a much larger clone one base away. The chain couples TRBV7-2 to TRBJ1-2, with 8 bases fitting TRBD1. The CDR3 is made up of 14 amino acids. From germline, CDR1 is SGHTA and CDR2 FQGNSA. In DNA form, the CDR3 reads TGTGTCAGCAGCAGACCGGGACAGGACTATGGCTACACCTTC. Its translation is CVSSRPGQDYGYTF.

Turning to this clonotype: This could be a read error, since a much larger clone is one nucleotide away. The conserved closing phenylalanine or tryptophan is absent in this CDR3, likely reflecting a read error. The chain carries TRBV7-2 and TRBJ2-3; the D gene is possibly TRBD2 (6 bases). V lost 1 base and J lost 2, with 16 bases in between. Germline V gives CDR1 SGHTA, CDR2 FQGNSA. This CDR3 region has 17 residues. CDR3 sequence: CASSLVEGGDHTDTQYL. CDR3 sequence (DNA): TGTGCCAGCAGCTTAGTGGAGGGTGGGGATCACACAGATACGCAGTATTTG.

Many counts were recorded for this clonotype. The J gene is TRBJ1-1, the V gene TRBV12-3 or TRBV12-4; D gene unclear. The CDR3 covers 13 residues. Between the trimmed V and J ends, which lost 5 bases and 0 bases, there was a span of 7 bases. For the CDR3, the DNA is TGTGCCAGCAGTCGCCGGGTGAACACTGAAGCTTTCTTT. It codes for CASSRRVNTEAFF.

The chain has TRBV5-1 and TRBJ2-2, with D perhaps matching TRBD2 (6 bases). This CDR3 spans 14 amino acids. Germline CDR1 reads SGHRS; CDR2 reads YFSETQ. V lost 9 bases and J 1 base, leaving 13 bases between the germline ends. Written as DNA, the CDR3 is TGCGCCACCCCGGGACTGGGGAACACCGGGGAGCTGTTTTTT. As protein: CATPGLGNTGELFF.

This clonotype was recorded at least ten times. V gene TRBV7-2 combines with J gene TRBJ2-3; 10 bases fit TRBD2. Trimming took 1 base from V and 10 from J; bases not matched to a gene: 11. CDR3 length equals 16 residues. Looked up from germline, CDR1 is SGHTA and CDR2 is FQGNSA. CDR3 bases: TGTGCCAGCAGCTTAGAAAGCGGGGGGGCCAGGAAGGCGCAGTATTTT. Translating it yields CASSLESGGARKAQYF.

This clonotype was counted a few times. The CDR3 spells CASSPDKYNSPLHF. The CDR3 DNA is TGTGCCAGCAGCCCGGACAAGTATAATTCACCCCTCCACTTT. The gene calls are TRBV7-9 and TRBJ1-6; weak D call: TRBD1 (5 bases). The CDR3 runs 14 residues. CDR1 and CDR2 from the germline V gene are SEHNR and FQNEAQ (reference sequence). Trimming cost V 5 bases and J 4 bases, with 9 bases left between them.

CDR3 in amino acids: CASSIDVVDNSPLHF. CDR3 coding DNA: TGTGCCAGTAGTATAGATGTGGTGGATAATTCACCCCTCCACTTT. The genes are TRBV19 and TRBJ1-6; D remains ambiguous. Trimming took off 0 bases at V and 5 bases at J, with 8 bases between the two ends. Germline V gene data show CDR1 as LNHDA and CDR2 as SQIVND (reference sequence). The CDR3 has 15 amino acids.

V and J are TRBV28 and TRBJ1-2; no clear D gene. The CDR3 runs to 15 residues. Trimming removed 5 bases at V and 3 bases at J, with 16 bases between. Germline-derived CDR1 and CDR2 are MDHEN and SYDVKM. The CDR3 here is CASSQLHIRDYGYTF. The CDR3 DNA follows: TGTGCCAGCAGTCAGCTCCATATTAGAGACTATGGCTACACCTTC.

This clonotype was seen a few times. The CDR3 protein is CSVAVHSGNTIYF. Written as DNA, the CDR3 is TGCAGCGTTGCCGTACACTCTGGAAACACCATATATTTT. The chain uses TRBV29-1 and TRBJ1-3, with D unclear. This CDR3 contains 13 residues. Trimming shortened V by 4 bases and J by 0 bases, and 7 bases separated the two germline ends. Germline CDR1 and CDR2: SQVTM and ANQGSEA.

The table lists this clonotype with a few counts. This chain uses TRBV9 with TRBJ2-2, with 14 bases aligning to TRBD2. The CDR3 extends over 21 amino acids. The V gene's germline CDR1 is SGDLS and CDR2 YYNGEE. Losses at the gene ends were 3 bases for V and 5 bases for J; bases not matched to a gene: 18. The CDR3 bases are TGTGCCAGCAGCGCCCCGTCGGGACTAGCGGGGGCCGCTCGGGGGACCGGGGAGCTGTTTTTT. It codes for CASSAPSGLAGAARGTGELFF.

The V and J genes are TRBV7-6 and TRBJ2-2; 8 bases agree with TRBD1. CDR3 length equals 16 residues. Germline V gives CDR1 SGHVS, CDR2 FNYEAQ. V was pared by 4 bases and J by 0 bases, with 4 bases of the junction left unmatched. The DNA of the CDR3 is TGTGCCAGCAGCTCTCCAGGGGGCTCGAACACCGGGGAGCTGTTTTTT. Encoded protein: CASSSPGGSNTGELFF.

The chain uses TRBV12-3 or TRBV12-4 and TRBJ2-4; D is undetermined. The CDR3 is made up of 14 amino acids. Trimming removed 6 bases from V and 0 bases from J, with 9 bases in between. In DNA form, the CDR3 reads TGTGCCAGCAGCGCACAACTAGCCAAAAACATTCAGTACTTC. It is translated as CASSAQLAKNIQYF.

The chain couples TRBV7-3 to TRBJ2-3; 7 nucleotides align to TRBD2. The CDR3 loop spans 15 amino acids. The V gene end was trimmed by 3 bases and the J gene end by 4 bases; junction bases not matched to a gene: 7. Germline CDR1 reads SGHTA; CDR2 reads FQGTGA. In DNA, the CDR3 is TGTGCCAGCAGCTTGTGGGGCCGGGGGGCAGATACGCAGTATTTT. This translates into CASSLWGRGADTQYF.

This clonotype was detected only a few times. V usage is TRBV27 and J usage is TRBJ2-7; D perhaps matches TRBD2 (6 bases). V was shortened by 6 bases and J by 2 bases, with 17 bases between the two germline ends. This CDR3 is 15 amino acids long. Germline V CDR1 and CDR2: MNHEY, SMNVEV (reference sequence). The CDR3 sequence is CASSQRAGLAYEQYF. The CDR3 DNA is TGTGCCAGCAGCCAACGGGCGGGGCTGGCCTACGAGCAGTACTTC.

This chain joins TRBV6-6 and TRBJ2-7; D not resolved. The CDR3 length is 15 residues. Trimming pared 2 bases from V and 4 bases from J, leaving 15 bases between. Germline values: CDR1 MNHNY, CDR2 SVGAGI (reference sequence). In DNA form, the CDR3 reads TGTGCCAGCAGTTACGTCGATCGGCCTGGTTACGAGCAGTACGTC. Protein product: CASSYVDRPGYEQYV.

In this sample, this clonotype turned up many times. The CDR3 DNA reads as TGTGCCAGCAGTCCTAACCGGGACAGAAATCAGCCCCAGCATTTT. The encoded protein is CASSPNRDRNQPQHF. V gene TRBV7-2 combines with J gene TRBJ1-5; 7 bases fit TRBD1. Germline V lookup: CDR1 SGHTA, CDR2 FQGNSA. V lost 6 bases and J lost 4; bases outside the gene matches: 9. CDR3 length: 15 amino acids.

This clonotype was observed a handful of times. The gene calls are TRBV6-2 or TRBV6-3 and TRBJ2-7; weak D call: TRBD1 (6 bases). Trimming removed 6 bases from V and 3 bases from J, with 15 bases in between. Per the germline V gene, CDR1 is MNHEY and CDR2 is SVGEGT. CDR3 size: 14 residues. The CDR3 DNA sequence: TGTGCCAGCAGCCGAGATGGACAGTTCTACGAGCAGTACGTC. This sequence encodes CASSRDGQFYEQYV.

The chain combines TRBV29-1 with TRBJ2-1, with TRBD1 as a possible D gene (6 bases). The germline CDR1 and CDR2 sequences are SQVTM and ANQGSEA. Trimming pared 0 bases from V and 0 bases from J, leaving 15 bases between. The CDR3 sequence is 17 residues long. CDR3 sequence reads: CSVEDPKGGPSYNEQFF. DNA for the CDR3: TGCAGCGTTGAAGATCCAAAAGGGGGACCCTCCTACAATGAGCAGTTCTTC.

This chain uses TRBV12-3 or TRBV12-4 with TRBJ2-7, with 10 bases that match TRBD2. The CDR3 runs to 15 residues. V lost 6 bases, J lost 2 bases, and 7 bases stayed unmatched. CDR3 bases: TGTGCCAGCAGCGCCGCTAGCGGGGGACCCTACGAGCAGTACTTC. As protein: CASSAASGGPYEQYF.